This entry concerns a single T cell receptor beta chain. Germline lookup yields CDR1 SGHRS and CDR2 YFSETQ. V lost 4 bases to trimming and J lost 8 bases; unmatched junction nucleotides: 10. CDR3 size: 14 residues. This specimen belongs to a study of blood T cell repertoires in COVID-19. At the level of the study: The analysed material was cDNA or gDNA that came from T cells, B-cell-depleted T cells, or PBMCs.

Authors' analysis steps: Amplification from reference gene primers served as the basis for estimated nucleated cell counts. The assay was immunoSEQ multiplex PCR, and TCRdb's table has in-frame clones only and misses some. V, J and clone size were drawn from that table, and D and trimming were deduced from the DNA. Of fewer than 250,000 clones in the sample, 75% to 90% were seen once. The material sequenced was peripheral blood. The rearrangement links TRBV5-1 to TRBJ1-2; 8 bases line up with TRBD1. The receptor was isolated from a woman between 40 and 50 years old with acute or convalescent COVID-19. This chain's CDR3 is CASSQATGEVGYTF. As DNA, the CDR3 is TGCGCCAGCAGCCAAGCGACAGGGGAAGTAGGCTACACCTTC.